The 20 T cell receptor beta chains given below trace back to one sample, sequenced in a study of technical replicates of blood from several donors. Libraries were prepared by immunoSEQ multiplex PCR; TCRdb keeps only in-frame clonotypes and omits some of them. Found here are tens of thousands of clones, almost 99% of them singletons; the top ten hold approximately 0.2%. What was sequenced was T cells isolated from PBMCs. The source of these receptors is a human donor in good health.

As DNA, the CDR3 is TGTGCCAGTAGTATCCTCGGACTAGAGGGCTACACCTTC. The encoded protein is CASSILGLEGYTF. V and J are TRBV19 and TRBJ1-2; D is unclear. The CDR3 contains 13 residues. The germline CDR1 and CDR2 sequences are LNHDA and SQIVND (reference sequence). Trimming shortened V by 3 bases and J by 8 bases, and 13 bases separated the two germline ends.

This chain connects TRBV5-1 to TRBJ1-5, with 9 positions matching TRBD1. The trim removed 4 bases at V and 6 bases at J, leaving 5 bases unmatched. The CDR3 covers 14 residues. Germline CDR1 SGHRS, CDR2 YFSETQ. The CDR3 sequence: CASSTGGGGQPQHF. In DNA form, the CDR3 reads TGCGCCAGCAGCACAGGGGGCGGCGGTCAGCCCCAGCATTTT.

Note on this clone: This CDR3 is also generated by other DNA sequences in the sample. The V gene is TRBV5-1, the J gene TRBJ1-3; no definite D call. The CDR3 loop spans 14 amino acids. Trimming pared 4 bases from V and 0 bases from J, leaving 8 bases between. Germline V gene sequence: CDR1 SGHRS, CDR2 YFSETQ. CDR3 protein: CASSIGSSGNTIYF. Written as DNA, the CDR3 is TGCGCCAGCAGCATCGGGAGCTCTGGAAACACCATATATTTT. Full variable domain (outside the CDR3, taken from reference TRBV5-1 and TRBJ1-3): KAGVTQTPRYLIKTRGQQVTLSCSPISGHRSVSWYQQTPGQGLQFLFEYFSETQRNKGNFPGRFSGRQFSNSRSEMNVSTLELGDSALYLCASSIGSSGNTIYFGEGSWLTVV.

V is TRBV27 and J is TRBJ2-7; TRBD2 matches 11 bases. CDR1 is MNHEY and CDR2 is SMNVEV in the germline V gene (reference sequence). The CDR3 contains 14 residues. V was clipped by 5 bases and J by 5 bases; unmatched bases: 5. The CDR3 DNA follows: TGTGCCAGCAGTGAGGGGACTAGCGGCCACGAGCAGTACTTC. Amino acids: CASSEGTSGHEQYF.

V and J are TRBV27 and TRBJ2-7, with 11 bases fitting TRBD2. CDR3 length: 14 amino acids. V was pared by 7 bases and J by 6 bases, with 8 bases of the junction left unmatched. Germline CDR1 and CDR2: MNHEY and SMNVEV (reference sequence). The DNA for the CDR3 is TGTGCCAGCATCAAACTAGCGGGAGTAGGCGAGCAGTACTTC. Protein: CASIKLAGVGEQYF.

This chain joins TRBV7-6 and TRBJ2-3; TRBD1 is a possible D gene (5 bases). Trimming removed 0 bases at V and 2 bases at J, with 9 bases between. The germline V gene encodes CDR1 SGHVS and CDR2 FNYEAQ. The CDR3 covers 15 residues. CDR3 DNA sequence: TGTGCCAGCAGCTTAGCGCACAGGATCACAGATACGCAGTATTTT. Its translation is CASSLAHRITDTQYF.

V and J are TRBV11-2 and TRBJ1-2; D remains ambiguous. Germline loops: CDR1 SGHAT, CDR2 FQNNGV. This CDR3 spans 13 amino acids. The V gene lost 0 bases and the J gene lost 7 bases, with 9 bases spanning the gap. The CDR3 DNA follows: TGTGCCAGCAGCTTAGAGGTGTACGGTGGCTACACCTTC. As protein: CASSLEVYGGYTF.

The rearrangement uses TRBV19 and TRBJ2-7; TRBD2 might be the D (6 bases). Germline V gene lookup returns CDR1 LNHDA and CDR2 SQIVND (reference sequence). CDR3 length: 14 amino acids. V was cut by 3 bases and J by 1 base, with 10 bases left in between. The CDR3 reads CASSIDGTSYEQYF. Here the CDR3 DNA reads TGTGCCAGTAGTATTGACGGGACTTCCTACGAGCAGTACTTC.

This chain joins TRBV27 and TRBJ2-7; D possibly corresponds to TRBD1 (6 bases). The V end was cut by 3 bases, the J end by 6 bases, with 9 bases between. The CDR3 is made up of 12 amino acids. Germline V lookup: CDR1 MNHEY, CDR2 SMNVEV (reference sequence). The CDR3 protein is CASSLTGSEQYF. The CDR3 DNA sequence: TGTGCCAGCAGTTTGACAGGTTCCGAGCAGTACTTC.

The genes are TRBV19 and TRBJ2-7; D possibly corresponds to TRBD2 (6 bases). V shed 0 bases and J shed 9 bases, with 15 bases lying between them. Germline V CDR1 and CDR2: LNHDA, SQIVND (reference sequence). The length of the CDR3 is 14 residues. This CDR3 reads CASSIDGEAPPQYF. Here the CDR3 DNA reads TGTGCCAGTAGTATAGACGGGGAGGCACCCCCGCAGTACTTC.

The rearrangement uses TRBV6-6 and TRBJ1-3; 8 bases are a match to TRBD1. CDR3 length: 16 amino acids. The trim removed 5 bases at V and 3 bases at J, leaving 9 bases unmatched. Germline values: CDR1 MNHNY, CDR2 SVGAGI (reference sequence). CDR3 protein: CASSADRDTFGNTIYF. CDR3 coding DNA: TGTGCCAGCAGTGCGGACAGGGATACTTTTGGAAACACCATATATTTT.

V and J are TRBV29-1 and TRBJ2-6, with 7 bases lining up with TRBD1. Per germline, CDR1 SQVTM and CDR2 ANQGSEA. Losses at the gene ends were 6 bases for V and 0 bases for J; bases not matched to a gene: 8. The CDR3 has 16 residues. CDR3 coding DNA: TGCAGCGTGCCGCTGGACAGGTCCTCTGGGGCCAACGTCCTGACTTTC. Residues: CSVPLDRSSGANVLTF.

The chain joins TRBV28 to TRBJ1-2; D may be TRBD1 (5 bases). The germline gives CDR1 MDHEN, CDR2 SYDVKM. The ends were cut back, 5 bases at V and 2 bases at J, with 6 bases in the middle. This CDR3 spans 12 amino acids. The CDR3 protein is CASSPGNYGYTF. CDR3 nucleotides: TGTGCCAGCAGTCCAGGGAACTATGGCTACACCTTC.

V gene TRBV6-5 combines with J gene TRBJ2-7; TRBD1 matches at 8 bases. The germline V gene has CDR1 MNHEY and CDR2 SVGAGI. This CDR3 contains 15 residues. With V trimmed by 5 bases and J by 1 base, 7 bases remained unmatched. The chain's CDR3 is CASSGQGPWSYEQYF. The CDR3 DNA reads TGTGCCAGCAGTGGACAGGGCCCGTGGTCCTACGAGCAGTACTTC.

The V call is TRBV27, the J call TRBJ2-7; D remains unclear. In germline, CDR1 is MNHEY, CDR2 SMNVEV (reference sequence). This CDR3 has 13 amino acids. The V end lost 6 bases, the J end lost 4 bases, and 13 bases lay between the germline ends. This chain's CDR3 is CASRLSYLYEQYF. CDR3 coding DNA: TGTGCCAGCAGATTAAGCTACCTTTACGAGCAGTACTTC.

The genes are TRBV7-9 and TRBJ2-1, with 10 bases matching TRBD2. CDR3 length: 15 residues. CDR1 is SEHNR and CDR2 is FQNEAQ in the germline V gene (reference sequence). With 5 bases clipped from V and 7 bases from J, the junction kept 8 bases outside the gene matches. CDR3 DNA sequence: TGTGCCAGCAGCAAAGACCAGCGGGAGGGTAATGAGCAGTTCTTC. It translates to CASSKDQREGNEQFF.

The chain uses TRBV7-6 and TRBJ2-7, with D possibly being TRBD1 (5 bases). CDR3 length: 16 amino acids. V was pared by 2 bases and J by 0 bases, with 14 bases between. CDR1 and CDR2 from the germline V gene are SGHVS and FNYEAQ. The CDR3 region is CASSLTTVFPSYEQYF. CDR3 in DNA: TGTGCCAGCAGCTTAACGACAGTGTTCCCCTCCTACGAGCAGTACTTC. Looking up the rest from reference TRBV7-6 and TRBJ2-7 gives the full variable domain: GAGVSQSPRYKVTKRGQDVALRCDPISGHVSLYWYRQALGQGPEFLTYFNYEAQQDKSGLPNDRFSAERPEGSISTLTIQRTEQRDSAMYRCASSLTTVFPSYEQYFGPGTRLTVT.

V is TRBV9 and J is TRBJ1-1; D gene ambiguous. The CDR3 length is 13 residues. Trimming stripped 4 bases from V and 0 bases from J, with 7 bases between. Germline assignment: CDR1 SGDLS and CDR2 YYNGEE. In DNA form, the CDR3 reads TGTGCCAGCAGCTCAGTAATGAACACTGAAGCTTTCTTT. This sequence encodes CASSSVMNTEAFF.

Comment on this clone: The same CDR3 arises from other DNA sequences in this sample as well. The genes are TRBV9 and TRBJ2-7; D not certain. Germline-derived CDR1 and CDR2 are SGDLS and YYNGEE. This CDR3 contains 14 residues. The V and J ends lost 0 bases and 2 bases respectively, with 9 bases between them. DNA for the CDR3: TGTGCCAGCAGCGTAGGTGGTAGCACCTACGAGCAGTACTTC. This translates into CASSVGGSTYEQYF.

The chain couples TRBV10-3 to TRBJ1-2; 7 positions match TRBD1. The CDR3 contains 12 residues. Germline V gene data show CDR1 as ENHRY and CDR2 as SYGVKD. Trimming at V came to 3 bases and at J to 7 bases, leaving 2 bases not matched to a gene. In nucleotides, the CDR3 is TGTGCCATCAGTGAACAGGGGTTTGGCTACACCTTC. It yields the protein CAISEQGFGYTF.